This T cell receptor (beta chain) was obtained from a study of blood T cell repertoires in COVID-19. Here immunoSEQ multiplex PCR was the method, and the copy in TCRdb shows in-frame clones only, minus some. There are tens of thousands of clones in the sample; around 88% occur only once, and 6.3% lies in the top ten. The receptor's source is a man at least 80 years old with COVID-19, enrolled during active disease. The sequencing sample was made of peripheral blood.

Here the CDR3 reads CASSLGLAGKNEQFF. CDR3 bases: TGCGCCAGCAGCTTGGGACTAGCGGGGAAAAATGAGCAGTTCTTC. The rearrangement links TRBV5-1 to TRBJ2-1; 11 bases align to TRBD2. The CDR3 runs to 15 residues. The V and J ends lost 0 bases and 7 bases, in that order; junction bases with no gene match: 3. Per the germline V gene, CDR1 is SGHRS and CDR2 is YFSETQ.